The 15 T cell receptor beta chains listed next were all sequenced from one sample in a study of blood T cell repertoires in COVID-19. Sequenced by immunoSEQ multiplex PCR; TCRdb stores in-frame clones only, minus some. The sample lists over 250,000 clones; approximately 83% were seen once. Input material: peripheral blood. These receptors were taken from a woman aged 65 to 85 with acute or convalescent COVID-19.

This clone was observed a single time. The chain uses TRBV2 and TRBJ2-3, with D perhaps matching TRBD2 (6 bases). CDR1 SNHLY and CDR2 FYNNEI come from the germline V gene. The CDR3 sequence is 12 residues long. Trimming took off 6 bases at V and 7 bases at J, with 11 bases between the two ends. In DNA, the CDR3 is TGTGCCAGCAGCGCGACTAGTTATACGCAGTATTTT. It translates to CASSATSYTQYF.

CDR3 in amino acids: CAWGQVNTEAFF. The CDR3 nucleotides read TGTGCCTGGGGACAGGTGAACACTGAAGCTTTCTTT. The chain employs TRBV30 and TRBJ1-1; 7 nucleotides align to TRBD1. With 5 bases clipped from V and 0 bases from J, the junction kept 0 bases outside the gene matches. This CDR3 has 12 amino acids. The germline gives CDR1 GTSNPN, CDR2 SVGIG (reference sequence). Filled out from reference TRBV30 and TRBJ1-1, the complete variable domain reads SQTIHQWPATLVQPVGSPLSLECTVEGTSNPNLYWYRQAAGRGLQLLFYSVGIGQISSEVPQNLSASRPQDRQFILSSKKLLLSDSGFYLCAWGQVNTEAFFGQGTRLTVV.

This clone has a single count. The chain is built from TRBV5-5 and TRBJ1-5; D is perhaps TRBD1 (6 bases). This CDR3 spans 16 amino acids. Germline CDR1 reads SGHKS; CDR2 reads YYEKEE (reference sequence). V lost 0 bases and J 5 bases, leaving 15 bases between the germline ends. DNA of the CDR3: TGTGCCAGCAGCTTGGATGTGGGGGGGGGCGATCAGCCCCAGCATTTT. The encoded protein is CASSLDVGGGDQPQHF.

The chain is built from TRBV2 and TRBJ2-3; 14 nucleotides agree with TRBD2. J gave up 4 bases and V 6 bases, and 3 bases lay outside the gene matches. The CDR3 sequence is 15 residues long. Germline CDR1 and CDR2: SNHLY and FYNNEI. The CDR3 is CASRGTSGGSDTQYF. The CDR3 DNA reads TGTGCCAGCAGGGGGACTAGCGGGGGCTCAGATACGCAGTATTTT.

CDR3 in amino acids: CASKNQAGASYEQYF. The CDR3 DNA is TGCGCCAGCAAAAATCAAGCGGGGGCCTCCTACGAGCAGTACTTC. The genes are TRBV5-1 and TRBJ2-7, with 8 bases matching TRBD2. The CDR3 spans 15 residues. With V trimmed by 6 bases and J by 0 bases, 8 bases remained unmatched. Germline V gene sequence: CDR1 SGHRS, CDR2 YFSETQ.

The gene calls are TRBV5-1 and TRBJ2-7, with 10 bases matching TRBD1. Germline lookup yields CDR1 SGHRS and CDR2 YFSETQ. With V trimmed by 4 bases and J by 2 bases, 3 bases remained unmatched. The CDR3 runs to 14 residues. Written as DNA, the CDR3 is TGCGCCAGCAGCGCCGGACAGGGGGCCTACGAGCAGTACTTC. Translating it yields CASSAGQGAYEQYF. Filled out from reference TRBV5-1 and TRBJ2-7, the complete variable domain reads KAGVTQTPRYLIKTRGQQVTLSCSPISGHRSVSWYQQTPGQGLQFLFEYFSETQRNKGNFPGRFSGRQFSNSRSEMNVSTLELGDSALYLCASSAGQGAYEQYFGPGTRLTVT.

The chain has TRBV6-5 and TRBJ1-5; possible D gene TRBD1, 6 bases. V lost 9 bases, J lost 2 bases, and 14 bases lay in between. Germline V gene lookup returns CDR1 MNHEY and CDR2 SVGAGI. The CDR3 sequence is 14 residues long. CDR3 bases: TGTGCCAGTCGGTTGGGACACGGCAATCAGCCCCAGCATTTT. Translating it yields CASRLGHGNQPQHF.

The chain employs TRBV7-2 and TRBJ2-1; 9 bases are a match to TRBD1. In germline, CDR1 is SGHTA, CDR2 FQGNSA. V gave up 3 bases and J gave up 14 bases; unmatched junction bases: 2. The CDR3 spans 11 residues. This CDR3 reads CASSFGTGKFF. CDR3 in DNA: TGTGCCAGCAGCTTTGGGACAGGGAAGTTCTTC.

The V call is TRBV2, the J call TRBJ1-1, with 8 bases matching TRBD1. Germline values: CDR1 SNHLY, CDR2 FYNNEI. CDR3 length: 14 residues. Trimming removed 4 bases from V and 1 base from J; junction bases left unmatched: 2. CDR3 in DNA: TGTGCCAGCAGTGGGACAGGGACGAACACTGAAGCTTTCTTT. Protein: CASSGTGTNTEAFF.

The chain joins TRBV5-4 to TRBJ2-1; 10 bases fit TRBD2. The CDR3 spans 15 residues. Germline CDR1 and CDR2: SGHNT and YYREEE (reference sequence). V lost 4 bases to trimming and J lost 1 base; unmatched junction nucleotides: 2. Written as DNA, the CDR3 is TGTGCCAGCAGCCAAGCGGGGGGGTCCTACAATGAGCAGTTCTTC. It specifies CASSQAGGSYNEQFF.

The V call is TRBV19, the J call TRBJ2-3, with D hard to call. Trimming shortened V by 7 bases and J by 4 bases, and 9 bases separated the two germline ends. Per germline, CDR1 LNHDA and CDR2 SQIVND (reference sequence). The CDR3 consists of 12 residues. The CDR3 loop reads CASTSNSDTQYF. The CDR3 coding sequence is TGTGCCAGTACTTCGAACTCAGATACGCAGTATTTT.

This rearrangement joins TRBV5-4 to TRBJ1-4; 7 bases match TRBD1. The CDR3 totals 15 residues. Germline-derived CDR1 and CDR2 are SGHNT and YYREEE (reference sequence). The J segment lost 3 bases and the V segment lost 1 base, leaving 3 bases of the junction unmatched. CDR3 sequence reads: CASSLSGQANEKLFF. CDR3 in DNA: TGTGCCAGCAGCTTGTCAGGACAGGCTAATGAAAAACTGTTTTTT.

The CDR3 DNA reads TGTGCCAGCTCGCCAAACGGACAGGGCCTCCACGAGCAGTACTTC. It yields the protein CASSPNGQGLHEQYF. The chain has TRBV18 and TRBJ2-7; 8 bases are shared with TRBD1. The CDR3 covers 15 residues. J was trimmed by 5 bases and V by 6 bases; bases with no gene match: 12. CDR1 is KGHSH and CDR2 is LQKENI in the germline V gene.

The rearrangement joins TRBV3-1 (or the pseudogene TRBV3-2) to TRBJ2-1; 8 nucleotides align to TRBD1. Germline V lookup: CDR1 LGHDT, CDR2 YNNKEL (reference sequence). Trimming removed 6 bases from V and 1 base from J; junction bases left unmatched: 5. The CDR3 contains 15 residues. For the CDR3, the DNA is TGTGCCAGCAGACGACAGGGGACTTCCTACAATGAGCAGTTCTTC. Translating gives CASRRQGTSYNEQFF.

The rearrangement uses TRBV7-8 and TRBJ1-1; weak D call: TRBD1 (5 bases). CDR3 length: 12 amino acids. The ends were cut back, 2 bases at V and 7 bases at J, with 8 bases in the middle. Germline loops: CDR1 SGHVS, CDR2 FQNEAQ. In nucleotides, the CDR3 is TGTGCCAGCAGCTTAAACACAGGTGAAGCTTTCTTT. It translates to CASSLNTGEAFF.